The subject of this entry is one TCR beta chain. A few counts support this clone. It lacks a known antigen. Qualities for individual bases were not recorded, and no much larger clone is one base off. V ends up 4 bases short and J 11 bases short, with an unmatched junction base count of 3. CDR1 and CDR2, per the germline V gene (reference sequence), are SGHNT and YYREEE. Spanning cysteine to phenylalanine, the CDR3 consists of 11 amino acids. Of all the DNA, just the CDR3 is kept, 33 bases in frame from base 1. This sample's treatment or condition label indicates: roughly 19 received Ad26.COV2.S at low or high dose, single or two shots; roughly 5 received placebo; per-sample allocation not given. For vaccine and placebo recipients, the sequenced repertoires came from samples collected on day 63 after the first injection. Cohort 1b enrolled around 23 adults aged 18-55 years at a single site in Boston, USA, between 29 July and 7 August 2020. Ad26.COV2.S consisted of a replication-incompetent adenovirus type 26 vector by which a prefusion-stabilized SARS-CoV-2 spike protein from the original Wuhan strain was expressed.

The data belong to a study of Ad26.COV2.S vaccination and SARS-CoV-2 variants (dated by TCRdb to the early 2020s). Notes on the research overall: Vaccine-arm donors were drawn from COV1001, a multicentre, randomized, double-blind, placebo-controlled phase I-IIa trial of Ad26.COV2.S in healthy adults. The specificity and breadth of SARS-CoV-2-reactive T cell receptors after Ad26.COV2.S vaccination were assessed by TCRbeta repertoire sequencing. Trial participants were randomized into five groups of five: low-dose or high-dose Ad26.COV2.S given once or twice, or placebo on both occasions. Throughout the experiments and outcome assessment, investigators stayed blinded to trial group allocation. A total of roughly 30 samples were included in the TCR-sequenced set, comprising around 20 Ad26.COV2.S vaccine recipients, 5 placebo recipients and 8 SARS-CoV-2 convalescent individuals. Ad26.COV2.S was administered intramuscularly at 5 x 10^10 or 1 x 10^11 viral particles, either as a single shot or as two shots given 56 days apart. Results and caveats for the whole study, not just this receptor: Ad26.COV2.S recipients had higher spike-specific TCR breadth than placebo recipients (P = 0.0014). It was noted by the authors that total T cell responses may have been underestimated by the TCR breadth and depth analyses. Non-spike TCR breadth was comparable between vaccine and placebo recipients, consistent with the vaccine containing only spike. Substantial breadth of spike-specific CD8+ and CD4+ T cell responses was reported after vaccination. The study was not powered for comparison of responses between vaccine doses or regimens.

The immunoSEQ Assay was used to sequence TCRbeta CDR3 regions. After extraction, genomic DNA underwent amplification by bias-controlled multiplex PCR, followed by high-throughput sequencing. The study's own analysis went as follows. Collapsing and filtering of sequences were performed to quantify the absolute abundance of each unique TCRbeta CDR3 region. T cell fraction was estimated by normalizing TCRbeta template counts to usable DNA, with usable DNA measured through amplification of reference genes found in all nucleated cells. Repertoire TCRs were annotated as SARS-CoV-2-specific when V gene, CDR3 amino acid sequence and J gene were exactly matched to a known reactive TCR set. The reference SARS-CoV-2 TCR set was derived from MIRA and filtered for enrichment in COVID-19-positive ImmuneCODE repertoires, a step that removed public or cross-reactive TCRs. Using the MIRA antigens, annotated TCRs were further analysed by specific ORF or by position within an ORF. Depth was the summed frequency of annotated unique rearrangements, while breadth was defined as annotated unique rearrangements over total unique productive rearrangements. Two-sided Wilcoxon rank-sum tests were applied when comparing TCR breadth between groups. TCRdb's version of the immuneACCESS table is confined to in-frame rearrangements and falls short of the full clone set. An unresolved V gene accounts for under half of the shortfall where checked; the remainder is of unknown origin. V and J calls and clone size are given by that table; D and trimming were obtained from the DNA. This sample has about 680,000 clones in its table, and roughly 90% of those were observed once. About 1.5% of the sample rests with the top ten.

The source material was peripheral blood, sampled in a trial of Ad26.COV2.S vaccine versus placebo. In this chain, TRBV5-4 is recombined with TRBJ1-1; the junction holds 9 bases that match TRBD1. This receptor was identified in a person between 18 and 59 years old who received the Ad26.COV2.S COVID-19 vaccine or a placebo. The CDR3 in this case is CASSLQGAAFF. The sequenced DNA: TGTGCCAGCAGCCTACAGGGGGCGGCTTTCTTT.